The entry that follows covers one T cell receptor (beta chain) sequence. Its specificity is unknown. From germline, CDR1 is SGHRS and CDR2 YFSETQ. CDR3 size: 11 residues. V shed 8 bases, J shed 5 bases, and the junction held 2 bases outside the gene matches. These data come from a study of shared clonotypes between healthy human individuals. The naive CD8 population came from CD45RO-negative cells selected for CCR7, without terminally differentiated effector memory CD45RA+ cells. The study enrolled healthy HIV-negative adults without recent acute infections or vaccinations as donors. Study findings and constraints: Generally, estimated richness proved larger in naive subsets than it did in memory subsets.

This table comes from immunoSEQ multiplex PCR, and its TCRdb copy is limited to in-frame clones, with some not included. The sample yields about 2.2 million clones, 93% seen once. This clonotype was sampled from a man younger than 35 in good health. Some clones in this sample may be carry-over from other donors' samples. The sample consisted of naive CD8+ T cells from PBMCs. The J gene is TRBJ2-7, the V gene TRBV5-1; 9 bases agree with TRBD1. The CDR3 DNA reads as TGCGCCAGTCGGGACAGGGACGAGCAGTACTTC. Translation: CASRDRDEQYF.